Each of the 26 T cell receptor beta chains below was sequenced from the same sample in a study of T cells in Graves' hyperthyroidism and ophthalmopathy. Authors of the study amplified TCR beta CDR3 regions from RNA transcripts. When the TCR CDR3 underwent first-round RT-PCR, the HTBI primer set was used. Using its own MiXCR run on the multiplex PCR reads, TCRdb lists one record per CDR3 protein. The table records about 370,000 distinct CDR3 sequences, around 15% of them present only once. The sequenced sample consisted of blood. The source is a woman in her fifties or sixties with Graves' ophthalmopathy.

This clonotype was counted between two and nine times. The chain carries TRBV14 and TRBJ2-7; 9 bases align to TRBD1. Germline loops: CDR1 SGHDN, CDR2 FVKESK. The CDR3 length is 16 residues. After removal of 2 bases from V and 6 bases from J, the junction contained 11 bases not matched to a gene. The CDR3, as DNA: TGTGCCAGCAGCCAAAAAGGGACAGGGCGGTTCAGCGAGCAGTACTTC. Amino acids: CASSQKGTGRFSEQYF. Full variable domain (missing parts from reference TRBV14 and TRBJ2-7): EAGVTQFPSHSVIEKGQTVTLRCDPISGHDNLYWYRRVMGKEIKFLLHFVKESKQDESGMPNNRFLAERTGGTYSTLKVQPAELEDSGVYFCASSQKGTGRFSEQYFGPGTRLTVT.

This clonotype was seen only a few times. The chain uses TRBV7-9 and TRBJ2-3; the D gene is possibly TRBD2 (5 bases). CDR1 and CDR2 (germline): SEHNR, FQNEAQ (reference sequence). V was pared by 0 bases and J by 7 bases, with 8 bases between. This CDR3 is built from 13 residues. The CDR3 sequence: CASSLATGNTQYF. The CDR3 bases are TGTGCCAGCAGCTTAGCTACCGGGAATACGCAGTATTTT.

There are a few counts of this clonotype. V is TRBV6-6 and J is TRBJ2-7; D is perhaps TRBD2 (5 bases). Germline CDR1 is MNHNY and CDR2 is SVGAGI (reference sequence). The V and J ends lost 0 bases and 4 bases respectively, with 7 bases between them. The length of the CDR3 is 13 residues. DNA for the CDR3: TGTGCCAGCAGTTACTCGAGAGGGTACGAGCAGTACTTC. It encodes CASSYSRGYEQYF.

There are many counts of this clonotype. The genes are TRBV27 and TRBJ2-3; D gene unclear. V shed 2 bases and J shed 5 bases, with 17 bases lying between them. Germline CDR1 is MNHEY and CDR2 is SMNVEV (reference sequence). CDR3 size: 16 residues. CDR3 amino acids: CASSLGAGSSRDTQYF. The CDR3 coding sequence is TGTGCCAGCAGTTTAGGAGCCGGGTCTTCAAGAGATACGCAGTATTTT.

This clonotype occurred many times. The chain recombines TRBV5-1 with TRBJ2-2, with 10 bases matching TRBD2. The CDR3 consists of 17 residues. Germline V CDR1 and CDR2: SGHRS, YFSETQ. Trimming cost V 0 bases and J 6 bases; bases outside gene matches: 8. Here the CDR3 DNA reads TGCGCCAGCAGCTTGGCGGCTAGCGGGAGCCAGGCCGGGGAGCTGTTTTTT. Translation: CASSLAASGSQAGELFF.

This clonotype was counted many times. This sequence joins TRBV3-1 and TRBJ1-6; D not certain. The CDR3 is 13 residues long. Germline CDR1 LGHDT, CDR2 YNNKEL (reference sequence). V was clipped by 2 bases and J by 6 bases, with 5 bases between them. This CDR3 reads CASSQSGNSPLHF. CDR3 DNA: TGTGCCAGCAGCCAAAGCGGTAATTCACCCCTCCACTTT.

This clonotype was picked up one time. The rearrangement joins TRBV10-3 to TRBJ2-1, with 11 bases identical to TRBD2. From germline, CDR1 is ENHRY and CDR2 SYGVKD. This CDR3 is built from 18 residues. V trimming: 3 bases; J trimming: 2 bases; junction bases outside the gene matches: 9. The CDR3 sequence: CAISDTPPGLAAYNEQFF. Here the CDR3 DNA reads TGTGCCATCAGTGATACACCACCGGGACTAGCGGCCTACAATGAGCAGTTCTTC.

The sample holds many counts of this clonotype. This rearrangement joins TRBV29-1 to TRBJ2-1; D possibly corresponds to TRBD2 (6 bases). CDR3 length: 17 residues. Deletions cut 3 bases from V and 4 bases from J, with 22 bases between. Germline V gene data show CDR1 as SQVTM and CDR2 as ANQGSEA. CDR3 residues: CSVDGVGQLGRYNEQFF. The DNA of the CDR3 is TGCAGCGTTGACGGGGTGGGGCAGCTCGGGAGATACAATGAGCAGTTCTTC.

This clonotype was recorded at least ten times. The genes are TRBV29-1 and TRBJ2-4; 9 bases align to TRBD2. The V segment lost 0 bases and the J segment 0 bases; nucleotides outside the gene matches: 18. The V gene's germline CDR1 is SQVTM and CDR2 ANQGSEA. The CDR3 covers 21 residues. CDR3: CSVEDPGQGLSGGIAKNIQYF. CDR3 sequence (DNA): TGCAGCGTTGAAGATCCGGGGCAGGGGCTGAGCGGGGGGATAGCCAAAAACATTCAGTACTTC.

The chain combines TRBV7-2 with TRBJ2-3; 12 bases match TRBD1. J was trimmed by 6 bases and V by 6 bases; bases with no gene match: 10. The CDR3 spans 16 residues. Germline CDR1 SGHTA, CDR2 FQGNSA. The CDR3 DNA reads TGTGCCAGCAGTTACAGGACCGGGACAGGGGGCGATACGCAGTATTTT. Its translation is CASSYRTGTGGDTQYF.

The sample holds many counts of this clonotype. The CDR3 loop is CASTHGTRPSYEQYF. The CDR3 DNA sequence: TGTGCCAGCACCCACGGGACTAGACCGTCCTACGAGCAGTACTTC. The gene calls are TRBV28 and TRBJ2-7; 8 nucleotides align to TRBD2. Looked up from germline, CDR1 is MDHEN and CDR2 is SYDVKM. The trim removed 7 bases at V and 1 base at J, leaving 9 bases unmatched. The CDR3 is 15 amino acids.

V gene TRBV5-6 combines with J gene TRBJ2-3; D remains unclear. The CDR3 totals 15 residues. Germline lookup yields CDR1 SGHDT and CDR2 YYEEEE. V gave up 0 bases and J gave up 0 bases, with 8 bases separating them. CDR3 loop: CASSLETVSTDTQYF. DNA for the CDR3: TGTGCCAGCAGCTTGGAAACAGTTAGCACAGATACGCAGTATTTT.

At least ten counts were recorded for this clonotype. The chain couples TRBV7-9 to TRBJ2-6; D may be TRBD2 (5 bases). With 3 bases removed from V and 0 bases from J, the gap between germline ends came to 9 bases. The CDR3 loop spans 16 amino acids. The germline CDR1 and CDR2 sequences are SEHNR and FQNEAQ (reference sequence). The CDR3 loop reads CASSFPGSSGANVLTF. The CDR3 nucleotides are TGTGCCAGCAGCTTTCCGGGGTCCTCTGGGGCCAACGTCCTGACTTTC.

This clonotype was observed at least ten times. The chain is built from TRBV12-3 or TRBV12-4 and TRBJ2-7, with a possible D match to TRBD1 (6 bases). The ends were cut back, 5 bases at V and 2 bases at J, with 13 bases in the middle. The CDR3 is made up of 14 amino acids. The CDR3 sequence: CASSIRTATYEQYF. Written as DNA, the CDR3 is TGTGCCAGCAGTATCCGGACAGCCACCTACGAGCAGTACTTC.

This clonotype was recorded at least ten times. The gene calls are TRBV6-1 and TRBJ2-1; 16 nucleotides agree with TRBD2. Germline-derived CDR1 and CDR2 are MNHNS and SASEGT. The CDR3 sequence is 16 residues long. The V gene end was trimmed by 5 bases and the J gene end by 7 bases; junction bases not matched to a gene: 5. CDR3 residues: CASSSGLAGGRNEQFF. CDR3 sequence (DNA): TGTGCCAGCAGTTCGGGACTAGCGGGAGGGCGAAATGAGCAGTTCTTC.

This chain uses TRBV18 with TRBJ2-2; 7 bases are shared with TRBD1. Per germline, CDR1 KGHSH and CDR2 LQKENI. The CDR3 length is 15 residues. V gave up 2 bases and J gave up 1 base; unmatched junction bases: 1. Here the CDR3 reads CASSPGQVNTGELFF. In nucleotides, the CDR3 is TGTGCCAGCTCACCAGGACAGGTGAACACCGGGGAGCTGTTTTTT.

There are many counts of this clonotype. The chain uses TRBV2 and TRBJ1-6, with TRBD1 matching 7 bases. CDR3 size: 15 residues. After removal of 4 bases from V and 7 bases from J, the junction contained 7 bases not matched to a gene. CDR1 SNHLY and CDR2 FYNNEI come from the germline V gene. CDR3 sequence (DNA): TGTGCCAGCAGTGGGAACAGGGGAGGGAATTCACCCCTCCACTTT. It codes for CASSGNRGGNSPLHF.

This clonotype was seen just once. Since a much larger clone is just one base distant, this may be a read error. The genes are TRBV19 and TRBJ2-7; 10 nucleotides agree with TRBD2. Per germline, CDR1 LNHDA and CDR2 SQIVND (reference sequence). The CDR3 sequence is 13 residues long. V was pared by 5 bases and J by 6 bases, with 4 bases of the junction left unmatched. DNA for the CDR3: TGTGCCAGTAGTTACCTAGCGGGAGCCGAGCAGTACTTC. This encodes CASSYLAGAEQYF. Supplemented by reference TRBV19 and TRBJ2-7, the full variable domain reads DGGITQSPKYLFRKEGQNVTLSCEQNLNHDAMYWYRQDPGQGLRLIYYSQIVNDFQKGDIAEGYSVSREKKESFPLTVTSAQKNPTAFYLCASSYLAGAEQYFGPGTRLTVT.

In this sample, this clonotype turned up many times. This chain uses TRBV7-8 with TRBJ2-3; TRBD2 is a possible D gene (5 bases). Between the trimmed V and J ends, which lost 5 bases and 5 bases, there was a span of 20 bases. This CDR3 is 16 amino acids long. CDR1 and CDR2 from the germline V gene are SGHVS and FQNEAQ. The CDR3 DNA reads TGTGCCAGCAGCCTTAGGCCTGGACTCCTGCGAGATACGCAGTATTTT. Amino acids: CASSLRPGLLRDTQYF.

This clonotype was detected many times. CDR3 DNA sequence: TGCAGTGCTCCCTCTCTGAGGCTAGCGGGAGGGTCGTACGAGCAGTACTTC. Protein: CSAPSLRLAGGSYEQYF. V usage is TRBV20-1 and J usage is TRBJ2-7; TRBD2 matches at 12 bases. The CDR3 contains 17 residues. Trimming took 5 bases from V and 4 from J; bases not matched to a gene: 15. Germline V CDR1 and CDR2: DFQATT, SNEGSKA (reference sequence).

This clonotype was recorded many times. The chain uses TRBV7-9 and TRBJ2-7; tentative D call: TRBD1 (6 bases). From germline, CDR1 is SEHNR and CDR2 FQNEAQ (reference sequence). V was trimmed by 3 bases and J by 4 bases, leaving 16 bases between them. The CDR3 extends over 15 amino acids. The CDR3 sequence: CASSFEQGRGYEQYF. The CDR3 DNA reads TGTGCCAGCAGCTTCGAACAGGGTAGAGGGTACGAGCAGTACTTC.

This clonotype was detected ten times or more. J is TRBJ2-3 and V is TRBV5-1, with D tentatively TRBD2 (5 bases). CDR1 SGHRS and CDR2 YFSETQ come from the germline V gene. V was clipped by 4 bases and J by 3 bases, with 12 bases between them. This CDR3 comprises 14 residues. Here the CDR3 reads CASSPEGVTDTQYF. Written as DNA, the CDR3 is TGCGCCAGCAGCCCCGAGGGAGTGACAGATACGCAGTATTTT.

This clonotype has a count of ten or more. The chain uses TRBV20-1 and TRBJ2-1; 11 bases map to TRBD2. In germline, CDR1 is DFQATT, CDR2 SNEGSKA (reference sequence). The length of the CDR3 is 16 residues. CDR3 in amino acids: CRAGSLLAGVDNEQFF. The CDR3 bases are TGCAGGGCCGGCAGTTTACTAGCGGGAGTTGACAATGAGCAGTTCTTC.

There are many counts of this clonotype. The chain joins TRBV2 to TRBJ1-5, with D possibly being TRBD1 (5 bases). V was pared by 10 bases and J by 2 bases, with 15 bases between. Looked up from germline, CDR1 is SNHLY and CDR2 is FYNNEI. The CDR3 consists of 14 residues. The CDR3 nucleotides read TGTGCCAAGGGGAGTACAGGCGGCAATCAGCCCCAGCATTTT. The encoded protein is CAKGSTGGNQPQHF.

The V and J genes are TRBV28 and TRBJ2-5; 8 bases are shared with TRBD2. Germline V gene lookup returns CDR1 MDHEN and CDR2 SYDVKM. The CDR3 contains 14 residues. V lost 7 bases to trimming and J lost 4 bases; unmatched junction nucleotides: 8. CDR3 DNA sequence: TGTGCCAGCAACCGAGGGGCGGGGGGAGAGACCCAGTACTTC. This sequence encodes CASNRGAGGETQYF. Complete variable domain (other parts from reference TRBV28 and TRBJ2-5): DVKVTQSSRYLVKRTGEKVFLECVQDMDHENMFWYRQDPGLGLRLIYFSYDVKMKEKGDIPEGYSVSREKKERFSLILESASTNQTSMYLCASNRGAGGETQYFGPGTRLLVL.

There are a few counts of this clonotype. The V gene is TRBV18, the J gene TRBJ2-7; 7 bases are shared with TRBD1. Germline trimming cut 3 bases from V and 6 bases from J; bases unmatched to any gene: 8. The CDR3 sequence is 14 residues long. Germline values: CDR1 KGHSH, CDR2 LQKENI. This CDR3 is CASSPVQGPVEQYF. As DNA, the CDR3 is TGTGCCAGCTCACCGGTACAGGGGCCGGTCGAGCAGTACTTC.